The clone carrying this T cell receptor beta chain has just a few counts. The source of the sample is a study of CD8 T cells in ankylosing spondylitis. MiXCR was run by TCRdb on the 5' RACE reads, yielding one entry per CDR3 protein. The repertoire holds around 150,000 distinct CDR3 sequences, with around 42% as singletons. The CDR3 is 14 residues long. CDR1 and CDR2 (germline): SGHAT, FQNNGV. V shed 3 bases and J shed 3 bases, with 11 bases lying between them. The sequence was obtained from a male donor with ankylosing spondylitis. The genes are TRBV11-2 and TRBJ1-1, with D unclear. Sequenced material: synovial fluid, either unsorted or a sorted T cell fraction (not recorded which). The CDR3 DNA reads TGTGCCAGCAGCTTCAACCCGAGGGACACTGAAGCTTTCTTT. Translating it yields CASSFNPRDTEAFF.